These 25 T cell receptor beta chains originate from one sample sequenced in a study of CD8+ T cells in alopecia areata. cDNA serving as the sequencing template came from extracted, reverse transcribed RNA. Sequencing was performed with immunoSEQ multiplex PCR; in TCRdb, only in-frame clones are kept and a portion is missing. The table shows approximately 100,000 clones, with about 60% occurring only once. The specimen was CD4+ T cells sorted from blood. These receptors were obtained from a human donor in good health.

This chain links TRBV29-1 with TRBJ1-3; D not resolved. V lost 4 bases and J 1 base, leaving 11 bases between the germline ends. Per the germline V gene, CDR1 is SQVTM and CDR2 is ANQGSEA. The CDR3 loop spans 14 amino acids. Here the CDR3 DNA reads TGCAGCGTTGCGCCCTCAGAGTCTGGAAACACCATATATTTT. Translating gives CSVAPSESGNTIYF.

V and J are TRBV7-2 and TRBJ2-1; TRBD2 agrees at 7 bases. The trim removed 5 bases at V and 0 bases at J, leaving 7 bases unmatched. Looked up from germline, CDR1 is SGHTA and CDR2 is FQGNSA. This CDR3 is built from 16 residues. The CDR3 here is CASSLGAGSSYNEQFF. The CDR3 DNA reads TGTGCCAGCAGCCTGGGAGCGGGGAGCTCCTACAATGAGCAGTTCTTC. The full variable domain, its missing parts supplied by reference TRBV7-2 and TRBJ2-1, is GAGVSQSPSNKVTEKGKDVELRCDPISGHTALYWYRQSLGQGLEFLIYFQGNSAPDKSGLPSDRFSAERTGGSVSTLTIQRTQQEDSAVYLCASSLGAGSSYNEQFFGPGTRLTVL.

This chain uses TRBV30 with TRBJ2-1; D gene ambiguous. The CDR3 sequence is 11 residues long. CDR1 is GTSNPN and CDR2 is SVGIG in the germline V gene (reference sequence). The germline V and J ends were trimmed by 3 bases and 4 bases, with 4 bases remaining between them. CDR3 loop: CAWRQYNEQFF. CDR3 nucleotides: TGTGCCTGGAGGCAGTACAATGAGCAGTTCTTC.

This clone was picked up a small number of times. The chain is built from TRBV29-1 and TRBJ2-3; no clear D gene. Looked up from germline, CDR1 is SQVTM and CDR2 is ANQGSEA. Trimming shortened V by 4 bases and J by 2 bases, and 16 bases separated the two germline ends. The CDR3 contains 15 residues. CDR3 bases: TGCAGCGTTGTGGCTATCCCACCACTCACAGATACGCAGTATTTT. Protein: CSVVAIPPLTDTQYF.

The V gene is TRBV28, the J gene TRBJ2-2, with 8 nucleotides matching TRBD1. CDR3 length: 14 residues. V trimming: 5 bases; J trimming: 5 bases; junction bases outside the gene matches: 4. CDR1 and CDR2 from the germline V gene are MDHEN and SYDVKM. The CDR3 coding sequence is TGTGCCAGCAGTCAGGGGGCGGTTACCGGGGAGCTGTTTTTT. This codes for CASSQGAVTGELFF.

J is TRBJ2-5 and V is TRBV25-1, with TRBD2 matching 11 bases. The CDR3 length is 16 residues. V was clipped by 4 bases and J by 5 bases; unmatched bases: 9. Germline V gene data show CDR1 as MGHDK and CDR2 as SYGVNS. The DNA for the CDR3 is TGTGCCAGCAGTGGCCAGACTAGCGGGGTCACGGAGACCCAGTACTTC. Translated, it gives CASSGQTSGVTETQYF.

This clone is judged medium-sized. The CDR3 reads CASSLQGLGNEQFF. CDR3 sequence (DNA): TGTGCCAGCTCACTCCAGGGGTTGGGCAATGAGCAGTTCTTC. V usage is TRBV18 and J usage is TRBJ2-1; D perhaps matches TRBD1 (6 bases). Germline V gives CDR1 KGHSH, CDR2 LQKENI. V lost 4 bases to trimming and J lost 6 bases, with 13 bases between them. The CDR3 runs to 14 residues.

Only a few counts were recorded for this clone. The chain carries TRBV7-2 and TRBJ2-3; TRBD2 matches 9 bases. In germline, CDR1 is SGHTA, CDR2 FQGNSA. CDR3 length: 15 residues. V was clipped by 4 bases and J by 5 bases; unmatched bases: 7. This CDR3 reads CASSSVAGVGDTQYF. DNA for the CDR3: TGTGCCAGCAGCTCAGTAGCGGGGGTGGGAGATACGCAGTATTTT.

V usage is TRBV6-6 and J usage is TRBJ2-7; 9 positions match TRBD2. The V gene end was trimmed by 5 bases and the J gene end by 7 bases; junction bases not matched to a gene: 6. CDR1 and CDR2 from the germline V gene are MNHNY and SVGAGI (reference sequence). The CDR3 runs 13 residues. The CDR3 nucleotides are TGTGCCAGCAGTCAAGGACTAGCGAGGGAGCAGTACTTC. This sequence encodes CASSQGLAREQYF.

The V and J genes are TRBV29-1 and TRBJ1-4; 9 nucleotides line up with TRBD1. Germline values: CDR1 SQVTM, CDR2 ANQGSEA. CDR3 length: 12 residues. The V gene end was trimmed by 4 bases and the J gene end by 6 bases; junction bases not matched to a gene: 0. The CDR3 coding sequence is TGCAGCGTTGGGGACAGGGATGAAAAACTGTTTTTT. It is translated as CSVGDRDEKLFF.

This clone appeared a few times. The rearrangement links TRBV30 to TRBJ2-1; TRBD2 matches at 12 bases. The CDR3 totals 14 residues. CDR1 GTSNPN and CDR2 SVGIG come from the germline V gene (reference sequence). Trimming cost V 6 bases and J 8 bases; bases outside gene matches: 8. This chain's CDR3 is CACGASGGAYEQFF. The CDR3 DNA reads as TGTGCCTGCGGTGCTAGCGGGGGGGCGTATGAGCAGTTCTTC.

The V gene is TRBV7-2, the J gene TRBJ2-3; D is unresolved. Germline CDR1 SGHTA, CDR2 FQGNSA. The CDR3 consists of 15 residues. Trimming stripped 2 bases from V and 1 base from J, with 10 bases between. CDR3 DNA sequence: TGTGCCAGCAGCTTAAGAAGGGCGGGCACAGATACGCAGTATTTT. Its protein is CASSLRRAGTDTQYF.

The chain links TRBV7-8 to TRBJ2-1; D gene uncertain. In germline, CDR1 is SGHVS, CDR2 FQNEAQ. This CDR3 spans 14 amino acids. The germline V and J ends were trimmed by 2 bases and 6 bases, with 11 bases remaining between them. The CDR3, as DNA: TGTGCCAGCAGCTTACGCTGGCTCCCCAATGAGCAGTTCTTC. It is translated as CASSLRWLPNEQFF.

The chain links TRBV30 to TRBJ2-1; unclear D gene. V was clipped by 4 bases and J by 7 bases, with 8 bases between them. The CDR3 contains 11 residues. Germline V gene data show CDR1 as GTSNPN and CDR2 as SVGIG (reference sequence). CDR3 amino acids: CAWNAYNEQFF. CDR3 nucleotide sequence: TGTGCCTGGAACGCGTATAATGAGCAGTTCTTC.

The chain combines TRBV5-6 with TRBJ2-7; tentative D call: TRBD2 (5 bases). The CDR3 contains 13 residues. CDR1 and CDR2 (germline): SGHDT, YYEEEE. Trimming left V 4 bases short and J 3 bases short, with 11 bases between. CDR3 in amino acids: CASSPGLIYEQYF. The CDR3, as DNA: TGTGCCAGCAGCCCGGGATTGATCTACGAGCAGTACTTC.

CDR3 sequence (DNA): TGTGCCAGCAGCTTTCAGGGTGGGGTTGCGTTGGTCACTGAAGCTTTCTTT. It specifies CASSFQGGVALVTEAFF. The chain employs TRBV7-8 and TRBJ1-1, with a tentative D call TRBD1 (5 bases). Trimming stripped 3 bases from V and 4 bases from J, with 21 bases between. The length of the CDR3 is 17 residues. Germline V lookup: CDR1 SGHVS, CDR2 FQNEAQ.

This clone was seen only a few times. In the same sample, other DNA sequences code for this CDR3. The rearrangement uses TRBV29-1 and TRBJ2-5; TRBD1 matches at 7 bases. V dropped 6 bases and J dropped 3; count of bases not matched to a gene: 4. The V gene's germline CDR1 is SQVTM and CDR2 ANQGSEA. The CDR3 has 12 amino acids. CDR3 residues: CSVPTGEETQYF. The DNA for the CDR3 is TGCAGCGTCCCAACAGGGGAAGAGACCCAGTACTTC.

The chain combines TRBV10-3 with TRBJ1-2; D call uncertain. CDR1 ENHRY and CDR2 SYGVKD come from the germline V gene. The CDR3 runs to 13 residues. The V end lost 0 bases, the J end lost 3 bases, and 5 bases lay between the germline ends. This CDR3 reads CAISESLDYGYTF. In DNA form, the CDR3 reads TGTGCCATCAGTGAGTCGCTTGACTATGGCTACACCTTC.

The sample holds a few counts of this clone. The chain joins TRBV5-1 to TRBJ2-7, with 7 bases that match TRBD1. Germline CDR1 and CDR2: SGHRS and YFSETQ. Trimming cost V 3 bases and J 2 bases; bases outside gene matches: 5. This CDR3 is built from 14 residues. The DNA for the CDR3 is TGCGCCAGCAGCTGGCAGGGGGTAGCCTACGAGCAGTACTTC. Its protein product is CASSWQGVAYEQYF.

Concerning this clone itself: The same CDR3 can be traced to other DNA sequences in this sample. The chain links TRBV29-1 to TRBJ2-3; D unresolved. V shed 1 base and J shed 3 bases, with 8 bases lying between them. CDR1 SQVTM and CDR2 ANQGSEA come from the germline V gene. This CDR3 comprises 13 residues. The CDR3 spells CSVEGSGTDTQYF. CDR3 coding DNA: TGCAGCGTTGAAGGAAGTGGAACAGATACGCAGTATTTT.

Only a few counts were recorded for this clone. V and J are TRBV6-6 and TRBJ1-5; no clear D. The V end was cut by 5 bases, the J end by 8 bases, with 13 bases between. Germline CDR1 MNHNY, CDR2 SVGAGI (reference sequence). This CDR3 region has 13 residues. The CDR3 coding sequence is TGTGCCAGCAGTGGGGATAATATCGAGCCCCAGCATTTT. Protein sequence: CASSGDNIEPQHF.

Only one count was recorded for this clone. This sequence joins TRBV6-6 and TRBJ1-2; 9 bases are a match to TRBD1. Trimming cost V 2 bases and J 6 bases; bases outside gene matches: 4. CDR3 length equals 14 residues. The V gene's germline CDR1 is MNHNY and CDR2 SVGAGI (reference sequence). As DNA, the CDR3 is TGTGCCAGCAGTTACACAGGGGGCGCTGATGGCTACACCTTC. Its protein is CASSYTGGADGYTF.

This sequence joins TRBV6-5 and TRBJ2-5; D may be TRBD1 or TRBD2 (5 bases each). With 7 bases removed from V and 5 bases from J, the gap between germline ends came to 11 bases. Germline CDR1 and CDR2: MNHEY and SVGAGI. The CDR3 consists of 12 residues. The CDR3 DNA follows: TGTGCCAGCACGGGGACGGGGGAGACCCAGTACTTC. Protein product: CASTGTGETQYF.

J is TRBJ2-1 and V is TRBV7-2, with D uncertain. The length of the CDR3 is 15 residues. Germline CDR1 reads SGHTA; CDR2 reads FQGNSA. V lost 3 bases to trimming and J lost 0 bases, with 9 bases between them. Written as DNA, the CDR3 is TGTGCCAGCAGCTTGTCCGGCAGCTCCTACAATGAGCAGTTCTTC. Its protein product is CASSLSGSSYNEQFF. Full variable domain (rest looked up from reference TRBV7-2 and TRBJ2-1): GAGVSQSPSNKVTEKGKDVELRCDPISGHTALYWYRQSLGQGLEFLIYFQGNSAPDKSGLPSDRFSAERTGGSVSTLTIQRTQQEDSAVYLCASSLSGSSYNEQFFGPGTRLTVL.

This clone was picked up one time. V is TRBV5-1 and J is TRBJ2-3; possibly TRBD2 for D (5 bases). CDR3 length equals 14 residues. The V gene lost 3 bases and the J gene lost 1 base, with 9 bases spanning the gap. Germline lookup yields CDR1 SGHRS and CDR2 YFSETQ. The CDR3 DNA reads TGCGCCAGCAGCTCCCTAGCTGGCACAGATACGCAGTATTTT. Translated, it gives CASSSLAGTDTQYF.